Each of the 3 T cell receptor beta chains below was sequenced from the same sample in a study of blood T cell repertoires in COVID-19. Profiling relied on immunoSEQ multiplex PCR, and the TCRdb table lists in-frame clones only, not all of them. The top ten clones hold less than 5.5% of a sample with roughly 150,000 clones, approximately 90% of them seen once. The sequenced sample consisted of peripheral blood. These receptors were collected from a human donor in a cohort sampled during active COVID-19.

The chain combines TRBV25-1 with TRBJ1-2, with D perhaps TRBD1 (6 bases). This CDR3 comprises 13 residues. Germline V gene data show CDR1 as MGHDK and CDR2 as SYGVNS. The V end was cut by 5 bases, the J end by 8 bases, with 15 bases between. CDR3 loop: CASSLYRERGYTF. The CDR3 nucleotides read TGTGCCAGCAGTCTGTACAGGGAGCGAGGCTACACCTTC.

In this sample, this clone turned up a few times. The rearrangement uses TRBV2 and TRBJ1-1, with 10 nucleotides matching TRBD1. The germline CDR1 and CDR2 sequences are SNHLY and FYNNEI. This CDR3 is 17 amino acids long. With 6 bases clipped from V and 0 bases from J, the junction kept 10 bases outside the gene matches. CDR3 sequence (DNA): TGTGCCAGCAGATGGGGACAGGGGTCCTCTTTGAACACTGAAGCTTTCTTT. Its protein product is CASRWGQGSSLNTEAFF. Supplemented by reference TRBV2 and TRBJ1-1, the full variable domain reads EPEVTQTPSHQVTQMGQEVILRCVPISNHLYFYWYRQILGQKVEFLVSFYNNEISEKSEIFDDQFSVERPDGSNFTLKIRSTKLEDSAMYFCASRWGQGSSLNTEAFFGQGTRLTVV.

V is TRBV5-6 and J is TRBJ2-7; 7 bases are a match to TRBD2. After removal of 0 bases from V and 3 bases from J, the junction contained 6 bases not matched to a gene. The germline V gene encodes CDR1 SGHDT and CDR2 YYEEEE. The CDR3 has 15 residues. The CDR3 bases are TGTGCCAGCAGCTTGGCGGGACTAACAATCTACGAGCAGTACTTC. Translating it yields CASSLAGLTIYEQYF.